This paragraph covers one TCR beta chain sequence. Its antigen remains unknown. This record comes from a study of shared clonotypes between healthy human individuals. As for the study in general: The people who gave samples were a couple of women and a few men aged 18 to 49. Study-wide results and caveats: In the sorted subsets, rarefaction showed sequencing was incomplete despite large depth.

Sequencing was performed with immunoSEQ multiplex PCR; in TCRdb, only in-frame clones are kept and a portion is missing. The sample consists of approximately 620,000 clones, more than 95% of them appearing once. The sequenced sample was naive CD4+ T cells sorted from blood. The subset here: CD45RA+ positively selected. This clonotype was obtained from a woman between 25 and 40 years old in good health.

The CDR3 here is CASKGLAGGKGANVLTF. Here the CDR3 DNA reads TGTGCCAGCAAAGGACTAGCGGGAGGTAAGGGGGCCAACGTCCTGACTTTC. The chain recombines TRBV27 with TRBJ2-6, with 14 bases lining up with TRBD2. Per the germline V gene, CDR1 is MNHEY and CDR2 is SMNVEV (reference sequence). The CDR3 covers 17 residues. Trimming cost V 7 bases and J 4 bases; bases outside gene matches: 6.